This TCR beta chain was documented in a study of blood T cell repertoires in COVID-19. The overall study: PBMCs, B-cell-depleted T cells, or T cells provided the cDNA or gDNA that made up the material.

Per the germline V gene, CDR1 is LNHNV and CDR2 is YYDKDF (reference sequence). The CDR3 extends over 16 amino acids. The junction had 8 bases not matched to a gene; V was cut back by 4 bases and J by 2 bases. Generated by immunoSEQ multiplex PCR, the TCRdb table keeps only in-frame clones and is missing some. The sample gives 25,000 to 35,000 clones, over 80% of which show up once; more than 8% is in the top ten. The rearrangement uses TRBV15 and TRBJ2-5; 9 bases match TRBD2. Sequences were obtained from peripheral blood. This TCR came from a human donor with active COVID-19. The donor label of this sample is uncertain. In DNA form, the CDR3 reads TGTGCCACCAGCAACCCAAGAGCGGGGGGACAAGAGACCCAGTACTTC. Amino acids: CATSNPRAGGQETQYF.